Shown below are 8 T cell receptor beta chains from a single sample sequenced in a study of CD8+CD57+ T cells in acquired aplastic anemia. An expansion of CD8+CD57+ cells by flow cytometry had been shown in patients chosen for sequencing. Genomic DNA, serving as template, underwent TCR beta VDJ and CDR3 profiling. One entry per CDR3 protein results from TCRdb running MiXCR on the reads. The repertoire holds roughly 500,000 distinct CDR3 sequences, with about a third as singletons. The sample was sorted CD4+, CD8+, or CD8+CD57+ T cells (not recorded which) from PBMCs. Receptors were obtained from a human donor with aplastic anemia.

This clonotype showed up many times. The chain is built from TRBV11-2 and TRBJ1-3; D is undetermined. The CDR3 runs 17 residues. V shed 1 base and J shed 0 bases, with 13 bases lying between them. Germline assignment: CDR1 SGHAT and CDR2 FQNNGV. CDR3 DNA sequence: TGTGCCAGCAGCTTAGTTCCAGGAACGAACTCTGGAAACACCATATATTTT. Translation: CASSLVPGTNSGNTIYF.

This clonotype was seen many times. The CDR3, as DNA: TGCGCCAGCAGCCCTAGCGGGAGGGTCGCCTACGAGCAGTACTTC. Its translation is CASSPSGRVAYEQYF. This chain uses TRBV5-1 with TRBJ2-7; 12 positions agree with TRBD2. Germline CDR1 reads SGHRS; CDR2 reads YFSETQ. Trimming removed 4 bases from V and 2 bases from J; junction bases left unmatched: 4. This CDR3 contains 15 residues.

This clonotype showed up just a few times. Being one base from a much bigger clone, this may be a read error. The V and J genes are TRBV24-1 and TRBJ2-1; no reliable D call. Between the trimmed V and J ends, which lost 4 bases and 8 bases, there was a span of 8 bases. CDR1 is KGHDR and CDR2 is SFDVKD in the germline V gene. This CDR3 is 12 amino acids long. The CDR3: CATSDPIDEQFF. The CDR3 region has the DNA TGTGCCACCAGTGACCCGATTGATGAGCAGTTCTTC.

This clonotype appeared a few times. The chain recombines TRBV2 with TRBJ2-1, with TRBD2 matching over 9 bases. The length of the CDR3 is 16 residues. V gave up 7 bases and J gave up 8 bases; unmatched junction bases: 15. CDR1 and CDR2 from the germline V gene are SNHLY and FYNNEI. This CDR3 reads CASKPSRGRALHEQFF. CDR3 nucleotides: TGTGCCAGCAAACCTTCTCGCGGGAGGGCCTTGCATGAGCAGTTCTTC. The variable domain in full, completed from reference TRBV2 and TRBJ2-1, reads EPEVTQTPSHQVTQMGQEVILRCVPISNHLYFYWYRQILGQKVEFLVSFYNNEISEKSEIFDDQFSVERPDGSNFTLKIRSTKLEDSAMYFCASKPSRGRALHEQFFGPGTRLTVL.

Many counts were recorded for this clonotype. This chain connects TRBV20-1 to TRBJ1-5; TRBD1 matches 9 bases. V shed 5 bases and J 4 bases; nucleotides not matched to a gene: 12. The CDR3 extends over 16 amino acids. Per germline, CDR1 DFQATT and CDR2 SNEGSKA (reference sequence). This CDR3 reads CSASVQGARLNQPQHF. The CDR3 region has the DNA TGCAGTGCTTCTGTACAGGGGGCCCGTTTAAATCAGCCCCAGCATTTT.

The chain combines TRBV29-1 with TRBJ1-1, with TRBD1 matching 7 bases. V dropped 6 bases and J dropped 3; count of bases not matched to a gene: 7. The CDR3 extends over 13 amino acids. Per germline, CDR1 SQVTM and CDR2 ANQGSEA. The CDR3 bases are TGCAGCGTCGGACAGGAAACGCACACTGAAGCTTTCTTT. Its protein is CSVGQETHTEAFF.

The CDR3 spells CASSPRDSGVEKLFF. CDR3 in DNA: TGTGCCAGCAGCCCGCGGGACAGCGGTGTGGAAAAACTGTTTTTT. This chain links TRBV9 with TRBJ1-4, with 7 bases lining up with TRBD1. The CDR3 contains 15 residues. Germline V lookup: CDR1 SGDLS, CDR2 YYNGEE. V trimming: 4 bases; J trimming: 8 bases; junction bases outside the gene matches: 11.

Of note for this clonotype: Compared with germline, one end of the junction differs, possibly owing to a read error. The chain joins TRBV6-5 to TRBJ2-7, with D maybe TRBD1 (5 bases). The CDR3 has 15 amino acids. Per the germline V gene, CDR1 is MNHEY and CDR2 is SVGAGI. The CDR3 spells CASSSVQGTSYGQYF. The CDR3 nucleotides are TGTGCCAGCAGTTCGGTTCAGGGAACATCCTACGGGCAGTACTTC.